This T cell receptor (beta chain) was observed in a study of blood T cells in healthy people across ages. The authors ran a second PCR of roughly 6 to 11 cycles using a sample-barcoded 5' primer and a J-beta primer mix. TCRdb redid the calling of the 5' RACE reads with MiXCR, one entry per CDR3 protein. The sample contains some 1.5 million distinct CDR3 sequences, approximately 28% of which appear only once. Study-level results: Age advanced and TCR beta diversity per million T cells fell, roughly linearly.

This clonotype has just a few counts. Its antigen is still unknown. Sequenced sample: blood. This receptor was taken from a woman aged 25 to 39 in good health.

CDR3 sequence: CSARDGTGLYGYTF. The DNA of the CDR3 is TGCAGTGCTAGAGATGGGACAGGATTATATGGCTACACCTTC. V is TRBV20-1 and J is TRBJ1-2, with 8 bases aligning to TRBD1. CDR3 length: 14 amino acids. CDR1 and CDR2 (germline): DFQATT, SNEGSKA (reference sequence). The V segment lost 0 bases and the J segment 5 bases; nucleotides outside the gene matches: 5.